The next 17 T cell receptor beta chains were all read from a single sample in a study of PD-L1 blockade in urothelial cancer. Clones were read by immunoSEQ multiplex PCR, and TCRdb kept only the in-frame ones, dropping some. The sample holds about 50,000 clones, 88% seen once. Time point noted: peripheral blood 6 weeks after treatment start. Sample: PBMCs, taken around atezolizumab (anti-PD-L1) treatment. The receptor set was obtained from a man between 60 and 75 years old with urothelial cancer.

CDR3 nucleotides: TGTGCCAGCAAGCGGGACAGGGGGCTCCTAACGGTCCCAGATACGCAGTATTTT. Its protein product is CASKRDRGLLTVPDTQYF. This sequence joins TRBV2 and TRBJ2-3; 12 bases fit TRBD1. J gave up 4 bases and V 7 bases, and 15 bases lay outside the gene matches. CDR3 size: 18 residues. Per the germline V gene, CDR1 is SNHLY and CDR2 is FYNNEI.

CDR3 in DNA: TGTGCCAGCAGTTTATCAGGGGATCGGTATGGCTACACCTTC. It is translated as CASSLSGDRYGYTF. V is TRBV27 and J is TRBJ1-2, with a tentative D call TRBD1 (5 bases). The germline V gene has CDR1 MNHEY and CDR2 SMNVEV (reference sequence). This CDR3 region has 14 residues. Trimming removed 0 bases from V and 5 bases from J, with 10 bases in between.

The DNA of the CDR3 is TGTGCCAGCAGTAAGACCCAATTGACTAGCGGGAGAAGCGACGAGCAGTACTTC. Protein sequence: CASSKTQLTSGRSDEQYF. The rearrangement uses TRBV7-2 and TRBJ2-7; 12 bases line up with TRBD2. J gave up 5 bases and V 6 bases, and 17 bases lay outside the gene matches. The CDR3 sequence is 18 residues long. Per germline, CDR1 SGHTA and CDR2 FQGNSA.

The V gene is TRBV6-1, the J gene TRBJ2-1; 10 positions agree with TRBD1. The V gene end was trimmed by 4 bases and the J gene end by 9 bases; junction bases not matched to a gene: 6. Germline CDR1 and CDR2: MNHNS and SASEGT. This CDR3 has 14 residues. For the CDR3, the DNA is TGTGCCAGCAGTGTCGACAGGGGGCAAGGTGAGCAGTTCTTC. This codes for CASSVDRGQGEQFF.

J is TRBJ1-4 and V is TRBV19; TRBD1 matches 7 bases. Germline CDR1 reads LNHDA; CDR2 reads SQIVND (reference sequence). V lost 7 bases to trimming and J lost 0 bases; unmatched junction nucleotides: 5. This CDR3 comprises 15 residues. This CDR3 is CASTTGAATNEKLFF. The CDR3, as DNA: TGTGCCAGTACCACAGGGGCAGCAACTAATGAAAAACTGTTTTTT.

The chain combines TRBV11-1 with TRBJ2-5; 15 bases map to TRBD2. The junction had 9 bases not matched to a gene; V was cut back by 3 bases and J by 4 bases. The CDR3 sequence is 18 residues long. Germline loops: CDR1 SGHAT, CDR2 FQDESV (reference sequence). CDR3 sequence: CASSFQEPGLAGGETQYF. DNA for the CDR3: TGTGCCAGCAGCTTCCAAGAGCCGGGACTAGCGGGGGGAGAGACCCAGTACTTC.

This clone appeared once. The chain's CDR3 is CASSEARPGGNTIYF. The CDR3 bases are TGTGCCAGCAGTGAAGCTCGTCCAGGAGGAAACACCATATATTTT. The V and J genes are TRBV6-1 and TRBJ1-3, with D uncertain. Germline CDR1 MNHNS, CDR2 SASEGT. V was pared by 0 bases and J by 4 bases, with 10 bases between. This CDR3 has 15 residues.

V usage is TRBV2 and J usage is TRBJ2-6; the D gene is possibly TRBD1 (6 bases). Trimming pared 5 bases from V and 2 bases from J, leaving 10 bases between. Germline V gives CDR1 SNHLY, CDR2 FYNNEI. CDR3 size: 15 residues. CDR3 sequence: CASSPYRAGANVLTF. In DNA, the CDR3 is TGTGCCAGCAGTCCCTACAGGGCTGGGGCCAACGTCCTGACTTTC.

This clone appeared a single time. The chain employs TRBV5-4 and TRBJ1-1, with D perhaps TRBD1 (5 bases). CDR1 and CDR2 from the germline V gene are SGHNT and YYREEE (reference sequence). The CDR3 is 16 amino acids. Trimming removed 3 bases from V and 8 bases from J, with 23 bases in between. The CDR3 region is CASSSGDLTRGREAFF. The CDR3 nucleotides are TGTGCCAGCAGCTCGGGGGACTTAACTCGTGGCAGGGAAGCTTTCTTT.

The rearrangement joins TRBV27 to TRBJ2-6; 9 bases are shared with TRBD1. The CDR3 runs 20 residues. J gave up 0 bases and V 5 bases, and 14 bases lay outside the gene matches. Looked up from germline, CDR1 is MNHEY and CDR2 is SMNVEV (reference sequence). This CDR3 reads CASSPLPRDRAPSGANVLTF. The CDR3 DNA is TGTGCCAGCAGTCCACTCCCACGGGACAGGGCTCCCTCTGGGGCCAACGTCCTGACTTTC.

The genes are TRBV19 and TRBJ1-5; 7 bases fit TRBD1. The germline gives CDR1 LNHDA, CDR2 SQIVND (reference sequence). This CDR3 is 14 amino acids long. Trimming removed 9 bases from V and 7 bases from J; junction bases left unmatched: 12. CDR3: CASRGTVRKQPQHF. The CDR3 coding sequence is TGTGCCAGCCGGGGGACAGTTCGGAAACAGCCCCAGCATTTT.

The CDR3 loop reads CASSLGAGYLNTEAFF. The CDR3 bases are TGTGCCAGCAGCTTAGGAGCAGGGTATCTAAACACTGAAGCTTTCTTT. The chain is built from TRBV7-2 and TRBJ1-1, with D perhaps matching TRBD1 (5 bases). Trimming removed 1 base from V and 2 bases from J, with 14 bases in between. This CDR3 comprises 16 residues. Germline assignment: CDR1 SGHTA and CDR2 FQGNSA.

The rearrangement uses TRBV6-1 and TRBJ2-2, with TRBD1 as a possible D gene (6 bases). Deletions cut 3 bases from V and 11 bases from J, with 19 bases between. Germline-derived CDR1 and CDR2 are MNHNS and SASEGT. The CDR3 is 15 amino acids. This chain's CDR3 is CASSDPQGQKRELFF. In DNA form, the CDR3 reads TGTGCCAGCAGTGACCCTCAAGGACAGAAGAGAGAGCTGTTTTTT.

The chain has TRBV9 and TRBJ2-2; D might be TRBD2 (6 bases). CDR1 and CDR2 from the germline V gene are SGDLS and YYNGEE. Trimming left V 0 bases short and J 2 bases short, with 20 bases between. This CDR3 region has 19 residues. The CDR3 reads CASSVDGVGRLGNTGELFF. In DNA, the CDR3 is TGTGCCAGCAGCGTAGATGGGGTGGGTCGACTAGGAAACACCGGGGAGCTGTTTTTT.

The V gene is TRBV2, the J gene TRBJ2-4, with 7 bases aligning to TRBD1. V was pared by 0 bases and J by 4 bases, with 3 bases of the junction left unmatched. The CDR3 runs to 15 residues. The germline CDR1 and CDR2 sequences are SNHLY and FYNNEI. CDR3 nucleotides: TGTGCCAGCAGTGAAGCAGAGGGACAGAAAAACATTCAGTACTTC. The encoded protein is CASSEAEGQKNIQYF.

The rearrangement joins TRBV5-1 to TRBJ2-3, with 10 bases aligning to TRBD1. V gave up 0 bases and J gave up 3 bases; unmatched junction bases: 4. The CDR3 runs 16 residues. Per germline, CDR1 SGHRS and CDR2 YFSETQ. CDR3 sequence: CASSLGEGQGTDTQYF. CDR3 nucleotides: TGCGCCAGCAGCTTGGGAGAGGGACAGGGGACAGATACGCAGTATTTT. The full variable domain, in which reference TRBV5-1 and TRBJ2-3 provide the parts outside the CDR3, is KAGVTQTPRYLIKTRGQQVTLSCSPISGHRSVSWYQQTPGQGLQFLFEYFSETQRNKGNFPGRFSGRQFSNSRSEMNVSTLELGDSALYLCASSLGEGQGTDTQYFGPGTRLTVL.

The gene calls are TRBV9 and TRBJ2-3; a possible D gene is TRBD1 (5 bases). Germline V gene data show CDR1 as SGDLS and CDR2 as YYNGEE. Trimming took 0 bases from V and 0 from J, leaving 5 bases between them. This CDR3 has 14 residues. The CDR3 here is CASSVEGSTDTQYF. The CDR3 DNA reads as TGTGCCAGCAGCGTAGAGGGGAGCACAGATACGCAGTATTTT.